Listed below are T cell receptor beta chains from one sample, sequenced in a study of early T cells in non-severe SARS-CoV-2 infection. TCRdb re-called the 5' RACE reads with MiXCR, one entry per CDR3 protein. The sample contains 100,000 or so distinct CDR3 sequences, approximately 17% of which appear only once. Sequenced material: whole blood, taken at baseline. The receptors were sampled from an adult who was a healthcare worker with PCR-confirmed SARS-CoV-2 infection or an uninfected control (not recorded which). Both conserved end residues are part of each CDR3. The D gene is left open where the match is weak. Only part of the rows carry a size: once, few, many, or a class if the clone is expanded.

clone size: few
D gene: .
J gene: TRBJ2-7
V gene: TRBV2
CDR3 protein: CASRDPSSYEQYF
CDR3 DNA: TGTGCCAGCCGGGACCCAAGCTCCTACGAGCAGTACTTC

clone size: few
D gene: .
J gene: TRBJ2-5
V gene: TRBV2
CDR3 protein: CASGHEETQYF
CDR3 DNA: TGTGCCAGCGGCCATGAAGAGACCCAGTACTTC

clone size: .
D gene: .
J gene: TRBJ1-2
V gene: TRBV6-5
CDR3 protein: CASSYVGGNYGYTF
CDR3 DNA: TGTGCCAGCAGTTATGTCGGGGGCAACTATGGCTACACCTTC

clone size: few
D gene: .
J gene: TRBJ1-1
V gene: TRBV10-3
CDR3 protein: CAIRDGGTEAFF
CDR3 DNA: TGTGCCATCAGGGATGGAGGTACTGAAGCTTTCTTT

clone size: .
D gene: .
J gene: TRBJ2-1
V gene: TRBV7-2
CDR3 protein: CASSPRIGQGGHEQFF
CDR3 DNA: TGTGCCAGCAGCCCCCGGATCGGACAAGGGGGGCATGAGCAGTTCTTC

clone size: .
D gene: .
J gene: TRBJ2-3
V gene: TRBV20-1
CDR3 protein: CSAILRTTDTQYF
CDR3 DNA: TGCAGTGCTATACTACGAACGACAGATACGCAGTATTTT

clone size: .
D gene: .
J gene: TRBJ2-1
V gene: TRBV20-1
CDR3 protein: CSAGGSGYNEQFF
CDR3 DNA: TGCAGTGCTGGGGGCAGCGGCTACAATGAGCAGTTCTTC

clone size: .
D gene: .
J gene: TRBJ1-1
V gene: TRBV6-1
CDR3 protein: CASRIDRNTEAFF
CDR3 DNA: TGTGCCAGCAGAATCGACAGGAACACTGAAGCTTTCTTT

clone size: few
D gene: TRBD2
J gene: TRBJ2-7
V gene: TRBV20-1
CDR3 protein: CSAATSGAEQYF
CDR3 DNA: TGCAGTGCAGCGACTAGCGGGGCCGAGCAGTACTTC

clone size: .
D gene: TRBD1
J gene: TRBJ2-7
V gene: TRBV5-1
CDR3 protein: CASSLWGQGEDEQYF
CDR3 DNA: TGCGCCAGCAGCCTGTGGGGACAGGGGGAGGACGAGCAGTACTTC

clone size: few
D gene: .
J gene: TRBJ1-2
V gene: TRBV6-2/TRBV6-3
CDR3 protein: CASSYTGSGGYTF
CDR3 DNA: TGTGCCAGCAGTTACACAGGGTCCGGCGGCTACACCTTC

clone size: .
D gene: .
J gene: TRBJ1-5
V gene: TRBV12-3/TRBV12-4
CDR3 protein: CASSSTGTPLPQHF
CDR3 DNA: TGTGCCAGCAGTTCTACCGGGACACCTCTCCCCCAGCATTTT

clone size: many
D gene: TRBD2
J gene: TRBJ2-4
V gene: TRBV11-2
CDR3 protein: CASSLDPRTSGLF
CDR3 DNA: TGTGCCAGCAGCTTAGATCCGCGGACTAGCGGCCTCTTC

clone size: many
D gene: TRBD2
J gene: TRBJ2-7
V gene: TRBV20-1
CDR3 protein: CSAKAGPDYEQYF
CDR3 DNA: TGCAGTGCCAAAGCGGGACCCGATTACGAGCAGTACTTC

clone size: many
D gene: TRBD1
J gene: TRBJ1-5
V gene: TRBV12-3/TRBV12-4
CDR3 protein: CASRAPGGSQPQHF
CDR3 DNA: TGTGCCAGCAGGGCCCCAGGGGGTAGTCAGCCCCAGCATTTT

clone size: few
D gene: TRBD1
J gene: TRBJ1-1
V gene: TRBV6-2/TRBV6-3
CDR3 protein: CASRRPGQASSAEAFF
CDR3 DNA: TGTGCCAGCAGACGTCCGGGACAGGCTTCGAGCGCTGAAGCTTTCTTT

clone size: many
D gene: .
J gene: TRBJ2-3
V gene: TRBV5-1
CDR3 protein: CASSLTTDTQYF
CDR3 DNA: TGCGCCAGCAGCTTAACCACAGATACGCAGTATTTT

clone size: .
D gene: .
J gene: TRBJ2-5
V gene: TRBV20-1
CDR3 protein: CSAPRYQETQYF
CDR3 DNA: TGCAGTGCTCCCAGGTACCAAGAGACCCAGTACTTC

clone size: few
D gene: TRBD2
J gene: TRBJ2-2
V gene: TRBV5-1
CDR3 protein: CASNLPTGGTGELFF
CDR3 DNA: TGCGCCAGCAACCTACCGACGGGGGGCACCGGGGAGCTGTTTTTT

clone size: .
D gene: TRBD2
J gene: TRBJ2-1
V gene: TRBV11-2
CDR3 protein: CASSLVAGANNEQFF
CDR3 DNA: TGTGCCAGCAGCTTAGTTGCGGGAGCCAACAATGAGCAGTTCTTC

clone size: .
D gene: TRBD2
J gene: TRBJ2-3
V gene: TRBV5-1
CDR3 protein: CASSSTEGLAGTQYF
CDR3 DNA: TGCGCCAGCAGCTCCACCGAAGGACTAGCGGGGACTCAGTATTTT

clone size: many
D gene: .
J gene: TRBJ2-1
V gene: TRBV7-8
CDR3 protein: CASSLLAYNEQFF
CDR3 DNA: TGTGCCAGCAGCCTACTAGCCTACAATGAGCAGTTCTTC

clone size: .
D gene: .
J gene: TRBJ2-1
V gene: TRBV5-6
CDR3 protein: CASSLRDVYNEQFF
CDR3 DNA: TGTGCCAGCAGCTTGAGGGACGTCTACAATGAGCAGTTCTTC

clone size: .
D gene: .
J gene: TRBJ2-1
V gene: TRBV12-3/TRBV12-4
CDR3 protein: CASSPDLNEQFF
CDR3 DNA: TGTGCCAGCAGTCCCGATCTCAATGAGCAGTTCTTC

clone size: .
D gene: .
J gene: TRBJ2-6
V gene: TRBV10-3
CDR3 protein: CAISSGANVLTF
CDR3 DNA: TGTGCCATTTCCTCTGGGGCCAACGTCCTGACTTTC

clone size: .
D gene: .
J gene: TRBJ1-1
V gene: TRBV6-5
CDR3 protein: CASSYSWRTEAFF
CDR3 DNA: TGTGCCAGCAGTTATTCTTGGCGGACTGAAGCTTTCTTT

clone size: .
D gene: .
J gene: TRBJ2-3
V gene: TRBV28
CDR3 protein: CASSSLGAGHGDTQYF
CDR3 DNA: TGTGCCAGCAGTTCCCTCGGGGCGGGACATGGCGATACGCAGTATTTT